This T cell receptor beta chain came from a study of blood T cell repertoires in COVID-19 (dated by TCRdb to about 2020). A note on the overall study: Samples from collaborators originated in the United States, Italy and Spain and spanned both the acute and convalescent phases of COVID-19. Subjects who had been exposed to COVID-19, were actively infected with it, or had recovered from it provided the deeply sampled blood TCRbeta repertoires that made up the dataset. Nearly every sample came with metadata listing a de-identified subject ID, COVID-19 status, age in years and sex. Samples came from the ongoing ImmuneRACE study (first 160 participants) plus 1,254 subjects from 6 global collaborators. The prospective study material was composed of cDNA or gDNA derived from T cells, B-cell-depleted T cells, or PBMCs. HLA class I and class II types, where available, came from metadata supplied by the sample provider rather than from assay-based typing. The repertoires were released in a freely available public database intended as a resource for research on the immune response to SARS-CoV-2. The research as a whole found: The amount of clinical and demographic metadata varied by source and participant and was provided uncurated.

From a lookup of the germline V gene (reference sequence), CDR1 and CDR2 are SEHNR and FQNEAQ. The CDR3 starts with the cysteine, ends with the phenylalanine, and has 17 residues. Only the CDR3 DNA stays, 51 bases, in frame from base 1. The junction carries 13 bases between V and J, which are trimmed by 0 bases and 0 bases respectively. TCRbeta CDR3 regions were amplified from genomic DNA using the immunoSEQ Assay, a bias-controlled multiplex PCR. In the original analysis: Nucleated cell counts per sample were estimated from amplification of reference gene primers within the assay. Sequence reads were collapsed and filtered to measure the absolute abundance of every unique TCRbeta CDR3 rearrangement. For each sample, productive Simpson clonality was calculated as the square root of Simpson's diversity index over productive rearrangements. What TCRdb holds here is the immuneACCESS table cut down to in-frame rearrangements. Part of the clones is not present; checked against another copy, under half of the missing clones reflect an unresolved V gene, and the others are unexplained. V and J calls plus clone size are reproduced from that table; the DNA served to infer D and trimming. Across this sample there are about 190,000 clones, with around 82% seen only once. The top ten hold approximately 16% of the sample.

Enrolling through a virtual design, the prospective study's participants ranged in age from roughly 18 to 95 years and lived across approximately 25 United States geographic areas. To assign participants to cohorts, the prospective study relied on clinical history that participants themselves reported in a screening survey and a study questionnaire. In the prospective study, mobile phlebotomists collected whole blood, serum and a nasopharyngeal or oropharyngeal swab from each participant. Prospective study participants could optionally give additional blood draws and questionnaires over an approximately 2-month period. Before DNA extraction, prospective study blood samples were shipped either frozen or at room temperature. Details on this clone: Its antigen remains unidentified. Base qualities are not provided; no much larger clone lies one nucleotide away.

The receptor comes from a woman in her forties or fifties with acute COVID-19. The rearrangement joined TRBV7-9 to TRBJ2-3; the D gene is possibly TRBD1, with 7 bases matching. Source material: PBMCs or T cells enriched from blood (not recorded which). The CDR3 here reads CASSLARGDRSTDTQYF. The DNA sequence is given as TGTGCCAGCAGCTTAGCTAGGGGGGACAGAAGCACAGATACGCAGTATTTT.